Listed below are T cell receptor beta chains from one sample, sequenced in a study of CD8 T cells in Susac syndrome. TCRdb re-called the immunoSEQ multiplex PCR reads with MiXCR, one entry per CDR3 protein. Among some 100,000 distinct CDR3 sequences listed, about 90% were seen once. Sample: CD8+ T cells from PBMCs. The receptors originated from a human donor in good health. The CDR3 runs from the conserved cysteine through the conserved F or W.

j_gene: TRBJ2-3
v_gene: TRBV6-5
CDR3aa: CASFPWGGGTDTQYF

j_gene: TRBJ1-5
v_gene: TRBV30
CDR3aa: CAWSPRSNQPQHF

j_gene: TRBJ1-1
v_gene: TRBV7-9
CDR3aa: CASSLPGANTEAFF

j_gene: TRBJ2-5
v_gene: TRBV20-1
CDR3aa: CSVKRSTSGEETQYF

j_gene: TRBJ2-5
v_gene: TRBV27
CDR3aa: CASSRTSGRRVTQYF

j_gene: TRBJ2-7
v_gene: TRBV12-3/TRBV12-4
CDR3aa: CASTLDRSYEQYF

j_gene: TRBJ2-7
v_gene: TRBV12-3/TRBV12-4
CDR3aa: CASSLYRDEQYF

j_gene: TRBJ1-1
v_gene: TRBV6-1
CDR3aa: CASSWGAEAFF

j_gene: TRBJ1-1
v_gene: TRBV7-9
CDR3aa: CASSSPPTNTEAFF

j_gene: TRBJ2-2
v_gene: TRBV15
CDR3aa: CATSRASWRDGELFF

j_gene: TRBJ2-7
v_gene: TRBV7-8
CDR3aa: CASSLVSSGSYEQYF

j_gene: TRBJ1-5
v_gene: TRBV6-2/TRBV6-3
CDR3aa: CASSYSSGGQPQHF